These 14 T cell receptor beta chains were sequenced from one sample in a study of blood T cell repertoires in COVID-19 (TCRdb year 2020). The library came from the immunoSEQ multiplex PCR assay. What TCRdb holds here is the immuneACCESS table cut down to in-frame rearrangements. Part of the clones is not present; checked against another copy, under half of the missing clones reflect an unresolved V gene, and the others are unexplained. This sample comprises over 100,000 clones, approximately 81% of them detected only once. About 8% of the sample is taken by the ten largest. The sample comprised peripheral blood. The receptor source for this set is a woman aged 55-70 years with active or convalescent COVID-19.

V gene TRBV11-2 combines with J gene TRBJ2-7, with D possibly TRBD2 on 7 matching bases. V was clipped by 10 bases and J by 2 bases, with 18 bases between them. CDR3 length: 14 residues. Germline lookup yields CDR1 SGHAT and CDR2 FQNNGV. The DNA of the CDR3 is TGTGCCACCTCCTGGGGGAGGGGGGCCTACGAGCAGTACTTC. Protein sequence: CATSWGRGAYEQYF.

J is TRBJ2-7 and V is TRBV18, with 7 bases fitting TRBD2. Germline V gives CDR1 KGHSH, CDR2 LQKENI. The ends lost 6 bases at V and 4 bases at J; junction bases unmatched: 9. The CDR3 is 14 amino acids. In DNA, the CDR3 is TGTGCCAGCTCCCCCGGAGCGGGGATGTACGAGCAGTACTTC. Translating it yields CASSPGAGMYEQYF.

V gene TRBV30 combines with J gene TRBJ2-2; possibly TRBD2 for D (7 bases). The germline V gene has CDR1 GTSNPN and CDR2 SVGIG (reference sequence). The CDR3 is made up of 13 amino acids. The V gene lost 0 bases and the J gene lost 8 bases, with 10 bases spanning the gap. The CDR3 is CAWSVRGAGELFF. The CDR3, as DNA: TGTGCCTGGAGTGTACGGGGGGCAGGGGAGCTGTTTTTT.

The rearrangement links TRBV3-1 (or the pseudogene TRBV3-2) to TRBJ2-5, with TRBD2 matching over 9 bases. The germline V gene encodes CDR1 LGHDT and CDR2 YNNKEL (reference sequence). CDR3 length: 17 residues. The trim removed 0 bases at V and 2 bases at J, leaving 7 bases unmatched. CDR3 nucleotides: TGTGCCAGCAGCCAAGATCGGGGGACTAGCCTACAAGAGACCCAGTACTTC. Residues: CASSQDRGTSLQETQYF.

This clone was seen a single time. The chain is built from TRBV4-2 and TRBJ2-3; 10 nucleotides match TRBD2. With 1 base clipped from V and 6 bases from J, the junction kept 7 bases outside the gene matches. The length of the CDR3 is 16 residues. CDR1 LGHNA and CDR2 YNFKEQ come from the germline V gene. This CDR3 reads CASSQGLVTSGDTQYF. The CDR3 nucleotides are TGTGCCAGCAGCCAAGGCCTCGTGACTAGCGGGGATACGCAGTATTTT.

J is TRBJ2-7 and V is TRBV7-2; tentatively, D is TRBD2 (7 bases). The germline V gene has CDR1 SGHTA and CDR2 FQGNSA. This CDR3 spans 15 amino acids. V lost 7 bases and J lost 2, with 18 bases in between. The CDR3 loop is CASKPWGGGTYEQYF. The CDR3 nucleotides read TGTGCCAGCAAGCCTTGGGGAGGGGGGACCTACGAGCAGTACTTC.

This sequence joins TRBV28 and TRBJ1-1; possibly TRBD1 for D (5 bases). The ends were cut back, 2 bases at V and 7 bases at J, with 14 bases in the middle. The CDR3 extends over 14 amino acids. Germline V gene data show CDR1 as MDHEN and CDR2 as SYDVKM. The CDR3 reads CASSLRIGTSEAFF. For the CDR3, the DNA is TGTGCCAGCAGTTTACGAATAGGGACTAGTGAAGCTTTCTTT.

The V call is TRBV20-1, the J call TRBJ2-3, with 10 positions matching TRBD2. Germline CDR1 and CDR2: DFQATT and SNEGSKA (reference sequence). The CDR3 extends over 11 amino acids. CDR3 protein: CSSGSGDTQYF. In nucleotides, the CDR3 is TGCTCTAGCGGGAGTGGGGATACGCAGTATTTT.

The gene calls are TRBV5-1 and TRBJ2-7; 7 nucleotides agree with TRBD1. The junction had 7 bases not matched to a gene; V was cut back by 5 bases and J by 2 bases. This CDR3 contains 14 residues. Germline V gives CDR1 SGHRS, CDR2 YFSETQ. This chain's CDR3 is CASRFGTAAYEQYF. CDR3 bases: TGCGCCAGCAGATTTGGGACAGCGGCCTACGAGCAGTACTTC.

This clone was counted only a few times. V is TRBV28 and J is TRBJ2-7; 8 bases are shared with TRBD1. Germline V lookup: CDR1 MDHEN, CDR2 SYDVKM. Germline trimming cut 3 bases from V and 2 bases from J; bases unmatched to any gene: 6. This CDR3 comprises 15 residues. The DNA for the CDR3 is TGTGCCAGCAGTTTGCGGACAGGGTTTCCCTACGAGCAGTACTTC. Translation gives CASSLRTGFPYEQYF.

The chain has TRBV19 and TRBJ1-1; no clear D. V lost 5 bases and J 5 bases, leaving 12 bases between the germline ends. Germline values: CDR1 LNHDA, CDR2 SQIVND (reference sequence). The CDR3 totals 13 residues. In DNA form, the CDR3 reads TGTGCCAGTAGTCCCCCCACTTGGACTGAAGCTTTCTTT. Encoded protein: CASSPPTWTEAFF.

CDR3 region: CASSLGGEETQYF. CDR3 DNA: TGTGCCAGCAGCTTAGGTGGGGAGGAGACCCAGTACTTC. This chain uses TRBV13 with TRBJ2-5; tentatively, D is TRBD2 (5 bases). Germline lookup yields CDR1 PRHDT and CDR2 FYEKMQ (reference sequence). V was shortened by 0 bases and J by 5 bases, with 7 bases between the two germline ends. This CDR3 comprises 13 residues.

This chain links TRBV5-1 with TRBJ2-3; TRBD2 agrees at 8 bases. With V trimmed by 4 bases and J by 2 bases, 9 bases remained unmatched. CDR1 SGHRS and CDR2 YFSETQ come from the germline V gene. The CDR3 length is 16 residues. CDR3: CASSPAVAGTTDTQYF. The CDR3 DNA follows: TGCGCCAGCAGCCCCGCGGTAGCGGGGACCACAGATACGCAGTATTTT.

The chain couples TRBV4-1 to TRBJ2-5; 11 bases are shared with TRBD1. There are 16 residues in the CDR3. The V segment lost 1 base and the J segment 1 base; nucleotides outside the gene matches: 2. CDR1 MGHRA and CDR2 YSYEKL come from the germline V gene. In DNA, the CDR3 is TGCGCCAGCAGCCAAGGAGGGACAGGGGGCCAAGAGACCCAGTACTTC. Encoded protein: CASSQGGTGGQETQYF.